This is a list of T cell receptor beta chains from one sample in a study of T cells in Graves' hyperthyroidism and ophthalmopathy. From the multiplex PCR reads, TCRdb called clonotypes with MiXCR, one entry per CDR3 protein. The sample contains under 800,000 distinct CDR3 sequences, approximately 14% of which appear only once. The specimen was blood. These receptors all come from a woman aged 18 to 35 with Graves' hyperthyroidism. Both conserved end residues are trimmed from each CDR3. Each record gives: V gene, J gene, D gene, CDR3 protein. D genes are given only for firm matches.

TRBV6-2/TRBV6-3,TRBJ2-5,TRBD2,ATRSGTLALDKY
TRBV6-5,TRBJ1-3,NA,ASSYTQRSGNTIY
TRBV20-1,TRBJ2-1,NA,SARVGLPGYNEQF
TRBV28,TRBJ2-7,NA,ASSWRFRGPYEQY
TRBV24-1,TRBJ1-2,TRBD1,ATSKGAYGYT
TRBV4-1,TRBJ1-1,TRBD1,ASSLMTWTGGVVAF
TRBV4-1,TRBJ2-1,TRBD2,ASSQEVTSGSRNEQF
TRBV5-1,TRBJ2-2,NA,AIGPAADHTGELF
TRBV6-1,TRBJ2-3,NA,ATLGGGLGTQY
TRBV6-2/TRBV6-3,TRBJ2-1,TRBD2,ASSYSGGGEQF
TRBV7-2,TRBJ2-7,TRBD1,ASSWTGYHEQY
TRBV5-5,TRBJ1-2,NA,ASSLFREARQLYGYT
TRBV6-1,TRBJ2-2,TRBD2,ASTPYYRTSGSSNTGELF
TRBV7-8,TRBJ2-1,TRBD2,ASSLGPGREGNEQF
TRBV18,TRBJ2-1,NA,ASSPFQRDNEQF
TRBV7-6,TRBJ2-1,NA,ASSLAQLGVAGQNVEQF
TRBV7-9,TRBJ1-3,NA,ASSFAPGLASGNTIY
TRBV27,TRBJ1-6,NA,ASSYIYSYNSPLH
TRBV25-1,TRBJ2-5,NA,ASSESSDGGTQY
TRBV6-1,TRBJ1-3,TRBD1,ASSSFRDRGNTIY
TRBV20-1,TRBJ2-1,NA,SARVLSEATGNEQF
TRBV11-2,TRBJ2-1,TRBD1,ASSFWTGSGSEQF
TRBV20-1,TRBJ2-7,TRBD1,SASETGKSYEQY
TRBV4-3,TRBJ1-1,TRBD1,ASSQGTAEAF
TRBV2,TRBJ2-7,TRBD2,ASSIAGGGSYEQY
TRBV10-2,TRBJ2-7,NA,ASSENREYEQY
TRBV18,TRBJ1-2,NA,ASSPSPRGYGYT
TRBV18,TRBJ2-1,NA,ASSRYRESGTGEQF
TRBV7-2,TRBJ2-7,TRBD2,ASSTYQGLAGDCEQY
TRBV25-1,TRBJ2-1,NA,ASSEPRDGVNEQF
TRBV24-1,TRBJ1-5,NA,ATSDRSGNQPQH
TRBV29-1,TRBJ1-2,TRBD1,SVEKGQGRVGYT
TRBV12-3/TRBV12-4,TRBJ2-7,NA,ASSLRQASGGYEQY
TRBV28,TRBJ2-7,NA,ASRPARGHGRHEQY
TRBV27,TRBJ2-2,NA,ASSSQGVTGELF
TRBV6-2/TRBV6-3,TRBJ2-7,TRBD1,ASSYLRQGSYEQY
TRBV12-3/TRBV12-4,TRBJ2-1,TRBD2,ASRGLGYNEQF
TRBV7-8,TRBJ2-2,NA,ASSLMGNTGELF
TRBV6-2/TRBV6-3,TRBJ2-1,TRBD2,ASSTSRGTSGRMHNEQF
TRBV20-1,TRBJ1-1,NA,SDQSGGGFEVF
TRBV4-1,TRBJ2-7,NA,ASSQDPSAQGSYEQY
TRBV29-1,TRBJ1-2,NA,SVEPGQFYGYT
TRBV19,TRBJ1-5,NA,ASSISDQPQH
TRBV2,TRBJ1-1,NA,ASSLVTATTEAF
TRBV9,TRBJ2-1,NA,ASSVAGIGEHNEQF
TRBV4-2,TRBJ2-7,TRBD1,ASSQETGTGGVQQY
TRBV6-2/TRBV6-3,TRBJ2-1,TRBD2,ASTGPGGRSNEQF
TRBV24-1,TRBJ2-1,NA,ATSDSSEQF
TRBV6-1,TRBJ1-2,TRBD1,ASSPIPGQGPVDGYT
TRBV7-9,TRBJ2-7,NA,ASSIEAGAEQY
TRBV12-3/TRBV12-4,TRBJ2-7,NA,ASRRAGAVTYEQY
TRBV6-2/TRBV6-3,TRBJ2-3,TRBD1,ASRSGTGADYTQY
TRBV9,TRBJ1-1,NA,ASSVEDTEAF
TRBV6-5,TRBJ2-2,TRBD1,ASSYSGGTGGGELF
TRBV30,TRBJ2-1,NA,AWSVSNNEQF
TRBV3-1,TRBJ2-7,TRBD1,ASSPVRGLLYEQY
TRBV10-3,TRBJ2-1,NA,AISDPGRKRGEQF
TRBV20-1,TRBJ2-7,NA,SASRGTYSYEQY
TRBV7-9,TRBJ2-1,TRBD2,ASSLGVAGYNEQF
TRBV7-2,TRBJ2-7,NA,ASSPGPLDSYEQY